These T cell receptor beta chains were read from a single sample in a study of CD8 T cells in Susac syndrome. TCRdb called the immunoSEQ multiplex PCR reads again in MiXCR, with one record for every CDR3 protein. There are 95,000 to 150,000 distinct CDR3 sequences in the sample; 85% to 95% occur only once, and about 0.29% lies in the top ten. The sequenced sample consisted of CD8+ T cells from PBMCs. Every receptor here comes from a human donor with Susac syndrome. Both conserved end residues are part of each CDR3. The order of the fields is V gene, J gene, D gene, clone size, CDR3 protein, CDR3 DNA. The D gene is left open where the match is weak. For some rows the clone size is stated as once, few or many, or as a class when expanded; others skip it.

TRBV9	TRBJ1-5	TRBD1	NA	CASSSTGGEQPQHF	TGTGCCAGCAGCTCGACAGGGGGAGAACAGCCCCAGCATTTT
TRBV29-1	TRBJ2-7	TRBD1	NA	CSVVGGRYEQYF	TGCAGCGTTGTAGGGGGCAGGTACGAGCAGTACTTC
TRBV6-1	TRBJ2-2	NA	once	CASGRFPGELFF	TGTGCCAGCGGACGGTTTCCCGGGGAGCTGTTTTTT
TRBV27	TRBJ2-5	NA	NA	CASSLYRSMRETQYF	TGTGCCAGCAGTTTATACCGATCGATGCGAGAGACCCAGTACTTC
TRBV29-1	TRBJ2-5	TRBD2	NA	CSVALSGGQGETQYF	TGCAGCGTTGCCTTGAGCGGGGGGCAAGGGGAGACCCAGTACTTC
TRBV28	TRBJ2-4	NA	NA	CASSLGELAKNIQYF	TGTGCCAGCAGTTTGGGAGAACTAGCCAAAAACATTCAGTACTTC
TRBV7-9	TRBJ1-1	TRBD1	NA	CASSLDRAAFF	TGCGCCAGCAGCCTTGACAGGGCAGCTTTCTTT
TRBV29-1	TRBJ1-2	NA	NA	CSVDVRGNYGYTF	TGCAGCGTGGACGTAAGGGGAAACTATGGCTACACCTTC
TRBV20-1	TRBJ2-7	NA	NA	CSARGHRESYEQYF	TGCAGTGCTAGAGGGCACAGGGAGAGCTACGAGCAGTACTTC
TRBV11-2	TRBJ2-5	TRBD2	NA	CASSLGSGGQETQYF	TGTGCCAGCAGCTTAGGTTCGGGGGGCCAAGAGACCCAGTACTTC
TRBV6-5	TRBJ2-5	NA	few	CASSYSGETQYF	TGTGCCAGCAGTTACTCGGGGGAGACCCAGTACTTC
TRBV18	TRBJ1-4	NA	NA	CASSPGGGEEKLFF	TGTGCCAGCTCACCGGGAGGAGGAGAGGAAAAACTGTTTTTT
TRBV29-1	TRBJ2-3	TRBD2	NA	CSVEALAVASTDTQYF	TGCAGCGTTGAAGCGCTAGCGGTTGCTAGCACAGATACGCAGTATTTT
TRBV4-3	TRBJ1-5	NA	NA	CASSQVENQPQHF	TGCGCCAGCAGCCAAGTCGAGAATCAGCCCCAGCATTTT
TRBV13	TRBJ2-1	NA	NA	CASSSKIPELGLTYNEQFF	TGTGCCAGCAGCTCGAAAATACCCGAGTTGGGACTTACCTACAATGAGCAGTTCTTC
TRBV9	TRBJ2-2	NA	NA	CASSSQAGSNTGELFF	TGTGCCAGCAGCTCGCAAGCGGGCTCGAACACCGGGGAGCTGTTTTTT
TRBV4-2	TRBJ2-3	TRBD2	NA	CASTGGGMGSDTQYF	TGTGCCAGCACCGGCGGGGGAATGGGATCAGATACGCAGTATTTT
TRBV14	TRBJ2-2	NA	NA	CASSQSGQGRSSGELFF	TGTGCCAGCAGCCAATCCGGGCAGGGGAGAAGTAGTGGGGAGCTGTTTTTT
TRBV6-5	TRBJ1-2	NA	NA	CASSYSSGFEGYTF	TGTGCCAGCAGTTACTCGAGTGGTTTTGAGGGCTACACCTTC
TRBV2	TRBJ2-7	NA	NA	CASRTTDRGLYEQYF	TGTGCCAGCAGGACGACCGACAGGGGACTATACGAGCAGTACTTC
TRBV20-1	TRBJ1-4	TRBD1	NA	CSAGTAATNEKLFF	TGCAGTGCTGGGACAGCGGCAACTAATGAAAAACTGTTTTTT
TRBV18	TRBJ2-1	NA	NA	CASSPLEQYNEQFF	TGTGCCAGCTCACCACTCGAACAGTACAATGAGCAGTTCTTC
TRBV30	TRBJ2-5	NA	NA	CAWSPGMGQETQYF	TGTGCCTGGAGCCCAGGGATGGGACAAGAGACCCAGTACTTC
TRBV25-1	TRBJ2-7	TRBD1	NA	CASSVGQSYEQYF	TGTGCCAGCAGTGTGGGACAGAGCTACGAGCAGTACTTC
TRBV29-1	TRBJ1-5	NA	once	CSVTDGNQPQHF	TGCAGCGTGACCGACGGCAATCAGCCCCAGCATTTT
TRBV2	TRBJ1-6	NA	NA	CASAYNSPLHF	TGTGCCAGCGCATATAATTCACCCCTCCACTTT
TRBV9	TRBJ2-6	NA	NA	CASSSSGANVLTF	TGTGCCAGCAGCTCTTCTGGGGCCAACGTCCTGACTTTC
TRBV28	TRBJ1-6	NA	NA	CASSLEGPGYNSPLHF	TGTGCCAGCAGTTTGGAAGGGCCCGGATATAATTCACCCCTCCACTTT